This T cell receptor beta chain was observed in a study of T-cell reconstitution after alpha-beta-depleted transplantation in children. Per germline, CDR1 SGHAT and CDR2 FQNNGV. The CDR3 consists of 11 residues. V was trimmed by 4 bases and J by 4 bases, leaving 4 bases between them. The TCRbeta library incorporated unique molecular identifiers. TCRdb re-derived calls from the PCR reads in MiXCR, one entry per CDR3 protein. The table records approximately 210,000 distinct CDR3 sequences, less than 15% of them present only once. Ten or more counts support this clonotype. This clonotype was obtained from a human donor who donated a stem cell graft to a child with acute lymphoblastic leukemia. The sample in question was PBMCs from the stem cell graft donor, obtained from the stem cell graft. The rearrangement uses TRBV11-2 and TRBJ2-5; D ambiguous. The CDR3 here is CASSSRETQYF. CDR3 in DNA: TGTGCCAGCAGCTCTCGAGAGACCCAGTACTTC.